This is a list of T cell receptor beta chains from one sample in a study of blood T cell repertoires in COVID-19. Repertoires were generated with immunoSEQ multiplex PCR, while TCRdb's copy carries only in-frame clones and drops some. The data show under 150,000 clones, approximately 81% seen once. What was sequenced was peripheral blood. These receptors came from a woman older than 75 with acute or convalescent COVID-19. The CDR3 runs from the conserved cysteine through the conserved F or W. The order of the fields is V gene, D gene, J gene, clone size, CDR3 DNA, CDR3 protein. The D gene is left open where the match is weak. The size field is filled for only some rows; it gives once, few, many or a size class.

v_gene: TRBV7-2; d_gene: TRBD1; j_gene: TRBJ1-2; abundance: NA; CDR3nt: TGTGCCAGCAGCCGGGACAGAAACTATGGCTACACCTTC; CDR3aa: CASSRDRNYGYTF
v_gene: TRBV5-4; d_gene: NA; j_gene: TRBJ2-3; abundance: NA; CDR3nt: TGTGCCAGCAGCTTCTGGACTACCTCCAATACGCAGTATTTT; CDR3aa: CASSFWTTSNTQYF
v_gene: TRBV7-2; d_gene: TRBD2; j_gene: TRBJ2-1; abundance: NA; CDR3nt: TGTGCCAGCACCTTGTCCGGGACTACGCCCTACAATGAGCAGTTCTTC; CDR3aa: CASTLSGTTPYNEQFF
v_gene: TRBV28; d_gene: NA; j_gene: TRBJ2-4; abundance: once; CDR3nt: TGTGCCAGCAGTTCCCCCGGTCAAAACATTCAGTACTTC; CDR3aa: CASSSPGQNIQYF
v_gene: TRBV7-3; d_gene: NA; j_gene: TRBJ2-1; abundance: NA; CDR3nt: TGTGCCAGCAGCCCATCTCTAGCGTCCTCGGAGGGTGAGCAGTTCTTC; CDR3aa: CASSPSLASSEGEQFF
v_gene: TRBV7-9; d_gene: NA; j_gene: TRBJ1-4; abundance: once; CDR3nt: TGTGCCAGCAGTTCAGGGGTTCCTAATGAAAAACTGTTTTTT; CDR3aa: CASSSGVPNEKLFF
v_gene: TRBV19; d_gene: NA; j_gene: TRBJ2-6; abundance: NA; CDR3nt: TGTGCCAGTAGTAAGCCCCGCCGGGTCTCTGGGGCCAACGTCCTGACTTTC; CDR3aa: CASSKPRRVSGANVLTF
v_gene: TRBV7-2; d_gene: NA; j_gene: TRBJ2-1; abundance: NA; CDR3nt: TGTGCCAGCAGCACCACTAGTTACAATGAGCAGTTCTTC; CDR3aa: CASSTTSYNEQFF
v_gene: TRBV6-5; d_gene: NA; j_gene: TRBJ1-3; abundance: NA; CDR3nt: TGTGCCAGCAGTTACTCCGGGGGACGCTCTGGAAACACCATATATTTT; CDR3aa: CASSYSGGRSGNTIYF
v_gene: TRBV6-1; d_gene: NA; j_gene: TRBJ1-3; abundance: few; CDR3nt: TGTGCCAGCAGTGACAGGGTGAGCGGAAACACCATATATTTT; CDR3aa: CASSDRVSGNTIYF
v_gene: TRBV6-1; d_gene: NA; j_gene: TRBJ1-4; abundance: NA; CDR3nt: TGTGCCAGCAGTGAAGCGGGCACCATATTCAAACTGTTTTTT; CDR3aa: CASSEAGTIFKLFF
v_gene: TRBV28; d_gene: NA; j_gene: TRBJ1-2; abundance: NA; CDR3nt: TGTGCCAGCAGTCCCCCGTCTGCGGGGGGCGGTAACTATGGCTACACCTTC; CDR3aa: CASSPPSAGGGNYGYTF
v_gene: TRBV5-6; d_gene: TRBD1; j_gene: TRBJ1-2; abundance: NA; CDR3nt: TGTGCCAGCAGCCCCGGGACAGGGCTGGAGTATGGCTACACCTTC; CDR3aa: CASSPGTGLEYGYTF
v_gene: TRBV6-2/TRBV6-3; d_gene: TRBD2; j_gene: TRBJ2-5; abundance: NA; CDR3nt: TGTGCCAGCAGTTCCCCACTAGCGGGAGTGAAAGAGACCCAGTACTTC; CDR3aa: CASSSPLAGVKETQYF
v_gene: TRBV28; d_gene: NA; j_gene: TRBJ2-2; abundance: NA; CDR3nt: TGTGCCAGCAGGGTATCGGACACCGGGGAGCTGTTTTTT; CDR3aa: CASRVSDTGELFF
v_gene: TRBV7-9; d_gene: TRBD2; j_gene: TRBJ2-7; abundance: NA; CDR3nt: TGTGCCAGCAGAAACCAAACTAGCGGAGAGCAGTACTTC; CDR3aa: CASRNQTSGEQYF
v_gene: TRBV12-3/TRBV12-4; d_gene: NA; j_gene: TRBJ1-1; abundance: once; CDR3nt: TGTGCCAGCAGTTTGGAGTTCTCTGAAGCTTTCTTT; CDR3aa: CASSLEFSEAFF
v_gene: TRBV5-1; d_gene: TRBD2; j_gene: TRBJ2-7; abundance: NA; CDR3nt: TGCGCCAGCAGCCTTAGCGGGGGGAATTCCTACGAGCAGTACTTC; CDR3aa: CASSLSGGNSYEQYF
v_gene: TRBV19; d_gene: TRBD1; j_gene: TRBJ1-4; abundance: NA; CDR3nt: TGTGCCAGTAGTATAGCCCGGACAGGGTCTAATGAAAAACTGTTTTTT; CDR3aa: CASSIARTGSNEKLFF
v_gene: TRBV29-1; d_gene: NA; j_gene: TRBJ1-1; abundance: NA; CDR3nt: TGCGCAAGCACCCGGCAGGACAGTGAAGCTTTCTTT; CDR3aa: CASTRQDSEAFF
v_gene: TRBV29-1; d_gene: NA; j_gene: TRBJ1-2; abundance: NA; CDR3nt: TGCAGCGTTGCGGGGTCAGCCTATGGCTACACCTTC; CDR3aa: CSVAGSAYGYTF
v_gene: TRBV11-2; d_gene: TRBD1; j_gene: TRBJ2-7; abundance: few; CDR3nt: TGTGCCAGCAGCTTAGATGGAAGGACAGGGAGCTCCTACGAGCAGTACTTC; CDR3aa: CASSLDGRTGSSYEQYF
v_gene: TRBV15; d_gene: NA; j_gene: TRBJ2-1; abundance: NA; CDR3nt: TGTGCCACCAGCAGAGAAGGAGACGGCGGGTACAATGAGCAGTTCTTC; CDR3aa: CATSREGDGGYNEQFF
v_gene: TRBV5-1; d_gene: NA; j_gene: TRBJ1-1; abundance: NA; CDR3nt: TGCGCCAGCAGCTTGGTGGGAGGAATCGGGGTGGACACTGAAGCTTTCTTT; CDR3aa: CASSLVGGIGVDTEAFF
v_gene: TRBV3-1/TRBV3-2; d_gene: NA; j_gene: TRBJ2-5; abundance: once; CDR3nt: TGTGCCAGCAGCCGGAGGGAGACCCAGTACTTC; CDR3aa: CASSRRETQYF
v_gene: TRBV10-3; d_gene: NA; j_gene: TRBJ1-5; abundance: NA; CDR3nt: TGTGCCATCAGTGAGTCGACAGCAAGCAATCAGCCCCAGCATTTT; CDR3aa: CAISESTASNQPQHF
v_gene: TRBV9; d_gene: NA; j_gene: TRBJ1-2; abundance: NA; CDR3nt: TGTGCCAGCAGCGTAGCCCCAGCGAACTATGGCTACACCTTC; CDR3aa: CASSVAPANYGYTF
v_gene: TRBV19; d_gene: TRBD1; j_gene: TRBJ2-2; abundance: NA; CDR3nt: TGTGCCAGTAGTACACCCGTGGGACAGGGGGAAAAAAACACCGGGGAGCTGTTTTTT; CDR3aa: CASSTPVGQGEKNTGELFF
v_gene: TRBV7-2; d_gene: NA; j_gene: TRBJ1-2; abundance: NA; CDR3nt: TGTGCCAGCAGCTTAACCGGGACAAACTATGGCTACACCTTC; CDR3aa: CASSLTGTNYGYTF
v_gene: TRBV7-2; d_gene: TRBD1; j_gene: TRBJ1-1; abundance: few; CDR3nt: TGTGCCAGCACCCTCAGCCCCGGGACAGGGTATGAAGCTTTCTTT; CDR3aa: CASTLSPGTGYEAFF
v_gene: TRBV10-3; d_gene: NA; j_gene: TRBJ2-1; abundance: NA; CDR3nt: TGTGCCATCAGTGAGGGACAGCCCCGCGGTGAGCAGTTCTTC; CDR3aa: CAISEGQPRGEQFF
v_gene: TRBV7-2; d_gene: NA; j_gene: TRBJ1-2; abundance: NA; CDR3nt: TGTGCCAGCGCCTGGGACACGGTGGGAGGCTACACCTTC; CDR3aa: CASAWDTVGGYTF
v_gene: TRBV11-2; d_gene: NA; j_gene: TRBJ1-1; abundance: once; CDR3nt: TGTGCCAGCAGCTATAGCAACCCCACTGAAGCTTTCTTT; CDR3aa: CASSYSNPTEAFF
v_gene: TRBV12-3/TRBV12-4; d_gene: NA; j_gene: TRBJ1-2; abundance: NA; CDR3nt: TGTGCCAGCACCTCGACAAGCAACTATGGCTACACCTTC; CDR3aa: CASTSTSNYGYTF
v_gene: TRBV28; d_gene: TRBD1; j_gene: TRBJ1-4; abundance: NA; CDR3nt: TGTGCCAGCAGACCACCAGGGGGCCAAAATGAAAAACTGTTTTTT; CDR3aa: CASRPPGGQNEKLFF
v_gene: TRBV3-1/TRBV3-2; d_gene: TRBD1; j_gene: TRBJ2-7; abundance: NA; CDR3nt: TGTGCCAGCAGCCAAGGCCCAAGGGGGCGGTACGAGCAGTACTTC; CDR3aa: CASSQGPRGRYEQYF
v_gene: TRBV10-3; d_gene: NA; j_gene: TRBJ2-5; abundance: NA; CDR3nt: TGTGCCATCAGTGACGGGGAAGAGACCCAGTACTTC; CDR3aa: CAISDGEETQYF
v_gene: TRBV15; d_gene: NA; j_gene: TRBJ1-4; abundance: NA; CDR3nt: TGTGCCACCAGCAGGGGAGGGAGAGGGGACTTTGAAAAACTGTTTTTT; CDR3aa: CATSRGGRGDFEKLFF
v_gene: TRBV6-5; d_gene: NA; j_gene: TRBJ1-5; abundance: NA; CDR3nt: TGTGCCAGCAGCCGTGCGGGGGAACGAGATCAGCCCCAGCATTTT; CDR3aa: CASSRAGERDQPQHF
v_gene: TRBV5-1; d_gene: TRBD1; j_gene: TRBJ2-7; abundance: NA; CDR3nt: TGCGCCAGCAGCTCAACCGGGACAGGGGGGTCGGGTGAGCAGTACTTC; CDR3aa: CASSSTGTGGSGEQYF